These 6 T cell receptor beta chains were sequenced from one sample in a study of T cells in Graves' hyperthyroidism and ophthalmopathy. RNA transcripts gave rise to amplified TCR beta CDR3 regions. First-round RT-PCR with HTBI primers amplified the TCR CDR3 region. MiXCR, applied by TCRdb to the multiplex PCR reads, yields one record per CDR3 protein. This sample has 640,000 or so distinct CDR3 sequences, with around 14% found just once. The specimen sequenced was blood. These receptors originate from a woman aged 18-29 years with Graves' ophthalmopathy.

CDR3 residues: CASSTHGAWEGYNEQFF. CDR3 bases: TGTGCCAGCAGCACCCACGGAGCGTGGGAGGGGTACAATGAGCAGTTCTTC. V gene TRBV14 combines with J gene TRBJ2-1; 7 bases match TRBD2. This CDR3 comprises 17 residues. Trimming took 5 bases from V and 4 from J; bases not matched to a gene: 14. From germline, CDR1 is SGHDN and CDR2 FVKESK.

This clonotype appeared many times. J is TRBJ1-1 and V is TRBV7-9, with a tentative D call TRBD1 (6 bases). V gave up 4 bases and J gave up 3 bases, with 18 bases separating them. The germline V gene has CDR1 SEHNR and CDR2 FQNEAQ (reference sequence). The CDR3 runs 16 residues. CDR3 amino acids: CASSSRRTQGDTEAFF. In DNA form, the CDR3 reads TGTGCCAGCAGCTCCCGAAGGACACAGGGTGACACTGAAGCTTTCTTT.

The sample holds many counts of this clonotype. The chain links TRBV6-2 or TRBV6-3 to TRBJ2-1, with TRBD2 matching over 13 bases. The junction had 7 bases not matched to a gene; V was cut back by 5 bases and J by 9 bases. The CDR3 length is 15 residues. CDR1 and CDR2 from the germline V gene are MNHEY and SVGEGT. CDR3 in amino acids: CASSQLAGGGVEQFF. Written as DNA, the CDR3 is TGTGCCAGCAGTCAACTAGCGGGAGGGGGGGTTGAGCAGTTCTTC.

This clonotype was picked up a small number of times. The CDR3 DNA follows: TGCAGTGCTAGAGATTCACAGCCAATTAGTTTCTCCTACAATGAGCAGTTCTTC. Translation: CSARDSQPISFSYNEQFF. The J gene is TRBJ2-1, the V gene TRBV20-1, with D unresolved. Germline CDR1 is DFQATT and CDR2 is SNEGSKA (reference sequence). V lost 0 bases, J lost 0 bases, and 18 bases lay in between. The length of the CDR3 is 18 residues.

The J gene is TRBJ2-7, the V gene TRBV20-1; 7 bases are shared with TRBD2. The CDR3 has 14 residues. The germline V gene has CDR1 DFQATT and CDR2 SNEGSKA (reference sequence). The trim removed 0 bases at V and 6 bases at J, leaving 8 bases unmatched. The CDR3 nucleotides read TGCAGTGCTAGAGATATTGGGAGGGCGGGCGAGCAGTACTTC. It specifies CSARDIGRAGEQYF.

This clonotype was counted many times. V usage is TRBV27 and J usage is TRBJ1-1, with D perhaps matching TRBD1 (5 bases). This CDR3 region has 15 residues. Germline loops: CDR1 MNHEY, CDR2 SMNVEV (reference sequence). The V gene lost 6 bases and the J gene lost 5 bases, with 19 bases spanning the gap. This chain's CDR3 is CASSLGEISGTEAFF. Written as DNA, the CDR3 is TGTGCCAGCAGCTTGGGGGAAATAAGTGGGACTGAAGCTTTCTTT.